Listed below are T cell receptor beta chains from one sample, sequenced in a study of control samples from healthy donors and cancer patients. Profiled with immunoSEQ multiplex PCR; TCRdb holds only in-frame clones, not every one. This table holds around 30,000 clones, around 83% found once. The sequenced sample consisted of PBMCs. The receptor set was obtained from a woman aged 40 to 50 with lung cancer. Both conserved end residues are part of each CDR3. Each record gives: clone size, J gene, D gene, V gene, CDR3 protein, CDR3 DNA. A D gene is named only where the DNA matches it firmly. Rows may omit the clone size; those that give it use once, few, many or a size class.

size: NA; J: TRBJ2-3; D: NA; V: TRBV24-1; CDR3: CATSDPSGGMADTQYF; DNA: TGTGCCACCAGTGATCCCTCAGGTGGCATGGCAGATACGCAGTATTTT
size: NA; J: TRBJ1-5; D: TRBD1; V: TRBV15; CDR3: CATSESGGAGQPQHF; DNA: TGTGCCACCAGCGAATCAGGGGGCGCAGGGCAGCCCCAGCATTTT
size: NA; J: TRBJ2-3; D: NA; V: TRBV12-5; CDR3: CASGLTGGGRSDTQYF; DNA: TGTGCTAGTGGTTTGACAGGGGGGGGGCGATCAGATACGCAGTATTTT
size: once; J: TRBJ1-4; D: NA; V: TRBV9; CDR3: CASSVGWGNEKLFF; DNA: TGTGCCAGCAGCGTAGGATGGGGGAATGAAAAACTGTTTTTT
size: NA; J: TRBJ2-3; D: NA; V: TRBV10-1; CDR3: CASSESIWETQYF; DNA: TGCGCCAGCAGTGAGTCGATTTGGGAGACGCAGTATTTT
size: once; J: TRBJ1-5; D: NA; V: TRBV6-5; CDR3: CASSSNRFNQPQHF; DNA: TGTGCCAGCAGTTCCAATCGGTTCAATCAGCCCCAGCATTTT
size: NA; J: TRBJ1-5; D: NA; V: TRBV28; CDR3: CASKSGDLIEPQHF; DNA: TGTGCCAGTAAATCGGGGGACCTCATCGAGCCCCAGCATTTT
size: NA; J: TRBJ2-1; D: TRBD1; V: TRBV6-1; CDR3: CASSIDRGVNNEQFF; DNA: TGTGCCAGCAGTATCGACAGGGGCGTTAACAATGAGCAGTTCTTC
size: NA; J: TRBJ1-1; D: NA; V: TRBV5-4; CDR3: CASSLAGRTTAEAFF; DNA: TGTGCCAGCAGCTTAGCAGGCCGGACGACTGCTGAAGCTTTCTTT
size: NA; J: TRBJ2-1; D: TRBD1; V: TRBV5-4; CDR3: CASSQNRGYNEQFF; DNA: TGTGCCAGCAGTCAAAACAGGGGATACAATGAGCAGTTCTTC
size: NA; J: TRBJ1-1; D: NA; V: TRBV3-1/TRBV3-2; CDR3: CASSPHWDGEGLNTEAFF; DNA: TGTGCCAGCAGCCCACATTGGGACGGCGAGGGATTAAACACTGAAGCTTTCTTT
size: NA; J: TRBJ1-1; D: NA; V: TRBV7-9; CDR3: CASSFSGLMNTEAFF; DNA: TGTGCCAGCAGCTTCTCGGGACTCATGAACACTGAAGCTTTCTTT
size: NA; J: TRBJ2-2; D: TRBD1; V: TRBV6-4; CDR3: CASRPSRDRGFVVDTGELFF; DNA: TGTGCCAGCAGACCCAGCCGGGACAGGGGGTTTGTCGTTGACACCGGGGAGCTGTTTTTT
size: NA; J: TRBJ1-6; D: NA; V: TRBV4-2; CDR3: CASSRERGNSPLHF; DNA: TGTGCCAGCAGCCGGGAGAGGGGAAATTCACCCCTCCACTTT
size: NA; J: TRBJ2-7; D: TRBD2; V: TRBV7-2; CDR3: CASRSPLAGFTEQYF; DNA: TGTGCCAGCAGGTCACCCCTAGCGGGGTTTACCGAGCAGTACTTC
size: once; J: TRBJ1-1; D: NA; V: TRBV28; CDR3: CASPPPGRNTEAFF; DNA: TGTGCCAGCCCACCCCCCGGAAGAAACACTGAAGCTTTCTTT
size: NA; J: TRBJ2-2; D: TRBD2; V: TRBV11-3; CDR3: CASSSPTSGDPGELFF; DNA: TGTGCCAGCAGCTCTCCGACTAGCGGGGACCCCGGGGAGCTGTTTTTT